This T cell receptor beta chain was found in a study of shared clonotypes between healthy human individuals. To note about this clone: No antigen is known for it. Other nucleotide sequences in the sample specify the same CDR3.

Germline-derived CDR1 and CDR2 are MNHEY and SVGAGI. This CDR3 has 14 residues. With 0 bases removed from V and 5 bases from J, the gap between germline ends came to 10 bases. A CD45RA-negative memory subset and a CD45RA+ naive subset were separated from the CD4+ cells. Study results and caveats: Some clonotypes were shared by all four sorted-subset donors, while others were not shared. The non-shared ones had lower generation probabilities than the shared ones.

Clones were read by immunoSEQ multiplex PCR, and TCRdb kept only the in-frame ones, dropping some. The data show 2 million to 2.5 million clones, with about 94% seen just once and 0.1% to 0.15% held by the top ten. The sequence came from a man between 18 and 29 years old in good health. Sequences were obtained from naive CD4+ T cells sorted from blood. Subset here: CD45RA+ positively selected. The chain employs TRBV6-5 and TRBJ1-2; no clear D gene. CDR3 loop: CASSYSTVTYGYTF. In DNA form, the CDR3 reads TGTGCCAGCAGTTACTCGACGGTAACATATGGCTACACCTTC.